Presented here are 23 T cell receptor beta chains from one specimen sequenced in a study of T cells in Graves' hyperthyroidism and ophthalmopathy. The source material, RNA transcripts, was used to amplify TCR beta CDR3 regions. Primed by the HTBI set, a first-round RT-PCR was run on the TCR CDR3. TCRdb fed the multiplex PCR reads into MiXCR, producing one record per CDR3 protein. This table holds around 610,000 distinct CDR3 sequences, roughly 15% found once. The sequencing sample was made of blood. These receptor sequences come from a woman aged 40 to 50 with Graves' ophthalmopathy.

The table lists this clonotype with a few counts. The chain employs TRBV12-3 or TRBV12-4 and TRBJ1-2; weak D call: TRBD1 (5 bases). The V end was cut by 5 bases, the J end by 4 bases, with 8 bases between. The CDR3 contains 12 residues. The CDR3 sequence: CASSTRAYGYTF. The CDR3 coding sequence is TGTGCCAGCAGTACCAGGGCCTATGGCTACACCTTC.

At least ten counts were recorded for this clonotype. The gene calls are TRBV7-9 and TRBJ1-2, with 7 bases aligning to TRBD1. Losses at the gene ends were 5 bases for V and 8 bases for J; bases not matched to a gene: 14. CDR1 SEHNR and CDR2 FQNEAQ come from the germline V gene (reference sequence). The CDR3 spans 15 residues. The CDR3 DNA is TGTGCCAGCAGCCCCTTTCAGACAGGGATTAGAGGCTACACCTTC. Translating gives CASSPFQTGIRGYTF.

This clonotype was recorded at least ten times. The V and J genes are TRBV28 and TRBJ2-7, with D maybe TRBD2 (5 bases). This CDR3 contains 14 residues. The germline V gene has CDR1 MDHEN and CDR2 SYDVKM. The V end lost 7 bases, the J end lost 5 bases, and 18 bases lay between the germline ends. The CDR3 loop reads CASTTRSPRDEQYF. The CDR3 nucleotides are TGTGCCAGCACCACCAGGAGCCCGAGGGACGAGCAGTACTTC. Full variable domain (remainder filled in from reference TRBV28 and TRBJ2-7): DVKVTQSSRYLVKRTGEKVFLECVQDMDHENMFWYRQDPGLGLRLIYFSYDVKMKEKGDIPEGYSVSREKKERFSLILESASTNQTSMYLCASTTRSPRDEQYFGPGTRLTVT.

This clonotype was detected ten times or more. The CDR3 coding sequence is TGTGCCAGCAGCCCGCAAAACGAGCAGTACTTC. Its protein is CASSPQNEQYF. V gene TRBV6-5 combines with J gene TRBJ2-7, with no clear D. The CDR3 is made up of 11 amino acids. Trimming pared 6 bases from V and 5 bases from J, leaving 8 bases between. The germline gives CDR1 MNHEY, CDR2 SVGAGI.

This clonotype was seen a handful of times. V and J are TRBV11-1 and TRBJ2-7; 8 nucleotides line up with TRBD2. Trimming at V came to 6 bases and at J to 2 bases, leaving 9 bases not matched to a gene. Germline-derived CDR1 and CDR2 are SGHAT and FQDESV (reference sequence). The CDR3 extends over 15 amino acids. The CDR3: CASRSLAEITYEQYF. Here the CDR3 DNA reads TGTGCCAGCAGGTCACTAGCGGAAATAACCTACGAGCAGTACTTC.

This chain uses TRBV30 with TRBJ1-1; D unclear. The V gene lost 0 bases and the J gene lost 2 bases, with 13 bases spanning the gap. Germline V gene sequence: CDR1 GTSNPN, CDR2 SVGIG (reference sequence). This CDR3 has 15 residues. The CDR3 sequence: CAWSVDSSANTEAFF. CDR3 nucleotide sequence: TGTGCCTGGAGTGTAGATTCGTCAGCAAACACTGAAGCTTTCTTT.

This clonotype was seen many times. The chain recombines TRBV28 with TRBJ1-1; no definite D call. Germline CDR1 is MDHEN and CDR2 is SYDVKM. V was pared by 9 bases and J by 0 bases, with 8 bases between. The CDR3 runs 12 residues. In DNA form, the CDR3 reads TGTGCCAGTTCAGGAATGAACACTGAAGCTTTCTTT. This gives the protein CASSGMNTEAFF.

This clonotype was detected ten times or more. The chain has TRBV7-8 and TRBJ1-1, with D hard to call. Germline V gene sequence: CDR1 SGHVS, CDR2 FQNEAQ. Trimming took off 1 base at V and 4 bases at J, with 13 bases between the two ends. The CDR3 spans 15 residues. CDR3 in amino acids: CASSLGRGLLTEAFF. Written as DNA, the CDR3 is TGTGCCAGCAGCTTAGGTCGGGGTTTACTCACTGAAGCTTTCTTT.

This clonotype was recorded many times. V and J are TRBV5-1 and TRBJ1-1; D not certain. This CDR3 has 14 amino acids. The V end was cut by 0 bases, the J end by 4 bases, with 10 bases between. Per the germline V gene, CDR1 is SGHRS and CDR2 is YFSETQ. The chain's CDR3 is CASSLGSLSTEAFF. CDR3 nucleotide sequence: TGCGCCAGCAGCTTGGGTTCCCTATCCACTGAAGCTTTCTTT.

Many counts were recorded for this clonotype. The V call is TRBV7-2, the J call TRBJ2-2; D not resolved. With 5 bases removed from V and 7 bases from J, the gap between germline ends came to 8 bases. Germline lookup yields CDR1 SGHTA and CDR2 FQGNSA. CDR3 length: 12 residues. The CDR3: CASSTPFGELFF. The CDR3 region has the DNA TGTGCCAGCAGCACCCCGTTCGGGGAGCTGTTTTTT.

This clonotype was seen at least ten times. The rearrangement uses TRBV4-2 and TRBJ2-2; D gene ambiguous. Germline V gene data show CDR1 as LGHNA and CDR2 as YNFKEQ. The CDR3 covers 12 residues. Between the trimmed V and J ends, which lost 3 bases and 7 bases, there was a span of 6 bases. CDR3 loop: CASSQSNGELFF. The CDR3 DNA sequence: TGTGCCAGCAGCCAGAGCAACGGGGAGCTGTTTTTT.

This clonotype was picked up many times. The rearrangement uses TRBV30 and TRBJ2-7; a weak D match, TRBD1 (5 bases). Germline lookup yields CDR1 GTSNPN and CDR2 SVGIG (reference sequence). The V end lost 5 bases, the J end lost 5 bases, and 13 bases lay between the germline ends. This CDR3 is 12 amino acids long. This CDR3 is CAWSQGWDEQYF. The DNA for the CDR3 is TGTGCCTGGTCTCAGGGATGGGACGAGCAGTACTTC.

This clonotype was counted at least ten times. The CDR3 sequence: CASSPGTGNYGYTF. In DNA, the CDR3 is TGTGCCAGCAGTCCAGGGACAGGGAACTATGGCTACACCTTC. The V call is TRBV6-1, the J call TRBJ1-2; 9 bases fit TRBD1. Germline lookup yields CDR1 MNHNS and CDR2 SASEGT. V lost 5 bases and J lost 2; bases outside the gene matches: 3. The CDR3 totals 14 residues.

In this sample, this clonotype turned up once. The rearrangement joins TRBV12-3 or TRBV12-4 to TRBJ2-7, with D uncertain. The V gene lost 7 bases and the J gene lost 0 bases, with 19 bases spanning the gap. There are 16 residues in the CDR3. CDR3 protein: CASTSQTGSSSYEQYF. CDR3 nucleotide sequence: TGTGCCAGCACCTCGCAAACTGGATCCAGCTCCTACGAGCAGTACTTC.

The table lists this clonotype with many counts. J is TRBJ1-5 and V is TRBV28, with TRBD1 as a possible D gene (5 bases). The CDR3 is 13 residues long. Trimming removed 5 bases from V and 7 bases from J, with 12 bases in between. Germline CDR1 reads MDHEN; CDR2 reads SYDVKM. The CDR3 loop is CASSLPDIQPQHF. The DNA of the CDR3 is TGTGCCAGCAGTCTCCCGGACATCCAGCCCCAGCATTTT. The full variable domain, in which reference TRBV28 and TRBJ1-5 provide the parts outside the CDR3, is DVKVTQSSRYLVKRTGEKVFLECVQDMDHENMFWYRQDPGLGLRLIYFSYDVKMKEKGDIPEGYSVSREKKERFSLILESASTNQTSMYLCASSLPDIQPQHFGDGTRLSIL.

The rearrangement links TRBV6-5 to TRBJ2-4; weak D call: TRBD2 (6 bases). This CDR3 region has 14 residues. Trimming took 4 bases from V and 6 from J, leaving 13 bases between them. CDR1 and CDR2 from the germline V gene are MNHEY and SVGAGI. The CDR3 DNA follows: TGTGCCAGCAGTTCGGGAGTTGTTGGAAACATTCAGTACTTC. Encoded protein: CASSSGVVGNIQYF.

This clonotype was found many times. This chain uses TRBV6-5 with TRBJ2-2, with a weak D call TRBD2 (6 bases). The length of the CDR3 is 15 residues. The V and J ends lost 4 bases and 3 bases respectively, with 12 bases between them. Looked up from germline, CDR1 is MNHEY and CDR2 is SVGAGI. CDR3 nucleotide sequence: TGTGCCAGCAGTTCCGCCGGGACTCACACCGGGGAGCTGTTTTTT. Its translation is CASSSAGTHTGELFF.

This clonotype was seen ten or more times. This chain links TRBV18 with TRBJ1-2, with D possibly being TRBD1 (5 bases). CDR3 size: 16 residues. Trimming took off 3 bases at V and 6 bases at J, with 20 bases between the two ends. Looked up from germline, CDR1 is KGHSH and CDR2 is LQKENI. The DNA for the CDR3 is TGTGCCAGCTCACCTTCGACTTCCCAGGGAGGGGATGGCTACACCTTC. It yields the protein CASSPSTSQGGDGYTF.

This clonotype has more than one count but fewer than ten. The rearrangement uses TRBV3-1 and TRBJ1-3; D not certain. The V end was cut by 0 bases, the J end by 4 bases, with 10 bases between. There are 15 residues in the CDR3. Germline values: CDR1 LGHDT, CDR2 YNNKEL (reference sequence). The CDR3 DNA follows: TGTGCCAGCAGCCAAGACGGCCAGCGGGGAAACACCATATATTTT. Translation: CASSQDGQRGNTIYF.

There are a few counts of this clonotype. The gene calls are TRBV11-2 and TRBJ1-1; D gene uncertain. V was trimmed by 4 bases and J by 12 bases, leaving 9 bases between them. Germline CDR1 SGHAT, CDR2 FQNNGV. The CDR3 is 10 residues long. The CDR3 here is CASSSADTFF. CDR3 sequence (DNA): TGTGCCAGCAGCTCGGCAGATACTTTCTTT.

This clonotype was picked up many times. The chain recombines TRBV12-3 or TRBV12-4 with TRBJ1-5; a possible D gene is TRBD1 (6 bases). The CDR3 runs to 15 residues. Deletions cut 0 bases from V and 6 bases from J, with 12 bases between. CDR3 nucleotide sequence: TGTGCCAGCAGTTTAGCGCTCGGGGGCGGTCAGCCCCAGCATTTT. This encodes CASSLALGGGQPQHF.

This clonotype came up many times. DNA for the CDR3: TGTGCCAGCAGCGAGAGCGGGGGGAGCTCCTACGAGCAGTACTTC. Protein product: CASSESGGSSYEQYF. The chain links TRBV7-3 to TRBJ2-7; 9 bases agree with TRBD2. Losses at the gene ends were 5 bases for V and 0 bases for J; bases not matched to a gene: 5. From germline, CDR1 is SGHTA and CDR2 FQGTGA. This CDR3 is built from 15 residues.

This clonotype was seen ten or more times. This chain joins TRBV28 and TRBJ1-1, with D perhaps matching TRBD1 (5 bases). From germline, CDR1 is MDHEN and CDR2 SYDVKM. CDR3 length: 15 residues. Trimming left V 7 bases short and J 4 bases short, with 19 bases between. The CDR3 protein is CASTHSGLPSTEAFF. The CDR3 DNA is TGTGCCAGCACTCACTCGGGACTGCCTAGCACTGAAGCTTTCTTT.